The 5 T cell receptor beta chains presented below share a single source sample, sequenced in a study of shared clonotypes between healthy human individuals. Here immunoSEQ multiplex PCR was the method, and the copy in TCRdb shows in-frame clones only, minus some. The table has about 560,000 clones, around 81% seen once. What was sequenced was PBMCs. All receptors derive from a woman in her thirties or forties in good health. Some clones in this sample may be carry-over from other donors' samples.

The rearrangement links TRBV11-2 to TRBJ2-5, with a tentative D call TRBD2 (6 bases). The CDR3 consists of 16 residues. CDR1 is SGHAT, CDR2 FQNNGV, per germline. Between the trimmed V and J ends, which lost 4 bases and 3 bases, there was a span of 18 bases. The CDR3 sequence: CASSSGGRGQEETQYF. In DNA, the CDR3 is TGTGCCAGCAGCTCCGGAGGGCGCGGCCAGGAAGAGACCCAGTACTTC. The complete variable domain, with remaining parts taken from reference TRBV11-2 and TRBJ2-5, reads EAGVAQSPRYKIIEKRQSVAFWCNPISGHATLYWYQQILGQGPKLLIQFQNNGVVDDSQLPKDRFSAERLKGVDSTLKIQPAKLEDSAVYLCASSSGGRGQEETQYFGPGTRLLVL.

V is TRBV18 and J is TRBJ2-3; 13 bases fit TRBD2. The CDR3 totals 19 residues. The J segment lost 4 bases and the V segment lost 3 bases, leaving 13 bases of the junction unmatched. CDR1 KGHSH and CDR2 LQKENI come from the germline V gene. The CDR3 region has the DNA TGTGCCAGCTCACCCCTCGGGACTAGCGGGACCCTAGGTGCAGATACGCAGTATTTT. Its protein is CASSPLGTSGTLGADTQYF.

The chain recombines TRBV13 with TRBJ1-5, with D possibly being TRBD1 (6 bases). CDR3 length: 14 residues. Trimming left V 2 bases short and J 6 bases short, with 11 bases between. The germline V gene encodes CDR1 PRHDT and CDR2 FYEKMQ (reference sequence). The CDR3 bases are TGTGCCAGCAGCTTACGGGGGGGCACTCAGCCCCAGCATTTT. Its translation: CASSLRGGTQPQHF.

As concerns this clone: A far larger clone lies a single base away; this is likely a read error. The sample carries other DNA sequences with the same CDR3. The CDR3 DNA sequence: TGCGCCAGCGGGGGGATTTGGGGAAACTCCTACGAGCAGTACTTC. This sequence encodes CASGGIWGNSYEQYF. The V and J genes are TRBV10-2 and TRBJ2-7, with D possibly being TRBD2 (6 bases). V lost 8 bases, J lost 0 bases, and 17 bases lay in between. Germline-derived CDR1 and CDR2 are WSHSY and SAAADI. The CDR3 extends over 15 amino acids.

In nucleotides, the CDR3 is TGTGCCACCAGCCCTATGAGACAGGGATACGAGCAGTACTTC. Its translation: CATSPMRQGYEQYF. The chain has TRBV2 and TRBJ2-7; the match to TRBD1 covers 7 bases. Germline V gene lookup returns CDR1 SNHLY and CDR2 FYNNEI. This CDR3 spans 14 amino acids. The V and J ends lost 10 bases and 4 bases, in that order; junction bases with no gene match: 13.